A single T cell receptor (beta chain) is shown here with its context. What it binds is not known. V shed 10 bases and J shed 0 bases, with 13 bases lying between them. The length of the CDR3 is 15 residues. CDR1 and CDR2 from the germline V gene are SNHLY and FYNNEI. The sample belongs to a study of shared clonotypes between healthy human individuals. Overall study findings and caveats: Larger estimated richness was generally seen in naive subsets than in memory subsets.

Libraries were prepared by immunoSEQ multiplex PCR; TCRdb keeps only in-frame clonotypes and omits some of them. The table lists over a million clones, about three quarters of them singletons. The specimen sequenced was memory CD4+ T cells sorted from blood. Subset described: CD45RA-negative fraction. The rearrangement links TRBV2 to TRBJ1-6; D is perhaps TRBD1 (5 bases). This TCR came from a man aged 18 to 30 in good health. CDR3 in amino acids: CATRVEGSYNSPLHF. The CDR3 DNA is TGTGCCACCAGGGTAGAGGGCTCCTATAATTCACCCCTCCACTTT.